The clone carrying this TCR beta chain appeared many times. As yet, its antigen is unknown. Blood draws of 5 to 7 milliliters of peripheral blood occurred at each of two time points. The CDR3 is 15 residues long. The germline V gene encodes CDR1 SGHRS and CDR2 YFSETQ. V lost 3 bases and J 0 bases, leaving 12 bases between the germline ends. Two rounds of multiplex PCR amplified TCR beta CDR3 from genomic DNA. Round-one PCR had primers specific to each TRBV and TRBJ gene. TCRdb reprocessed the multiplex PCR reads with MiXCR, giving one entry per CDR3 protein. The profile shows some 38,000 distinct CDR3 sequences, roughly a quarter of them singletons. The sample originates from a study of prognosis after radiotherapy for stage I lung cancer. Turning to the study itself: The study delivered radiotherapy as SBRT in 3 to 5 fractions, with a biologically effective dose of at least 100 Gy. Study-level points and caveats: When patients developed distant metastases, their Shannon entropy after stereotactic body radiation therapy was lower.

J is TRBJ2-5 and V is TRBV5-1; D could derive from TRBD1 or TRBD2 (5 bases each). The material was PBMCs, obtained before or after stereotactic body radiation therapy (not recorded which). The receptor's source is a donor of 50 years or more with non-small cell lung cancer. As DNA, the CDR3 is TGCGCCAGCAGCTGGGGGAGTGTGTACCAAGAGACCCAGTACTTC. Its translation: CASSWGSVYQETQYF.